A single sample is the source of the 2 T cell receptor beta chains below, sequenced in a study of molecular identifiers for immune sequencing clone quantification. Via MiXCR, TCRdb re-called the PCR reads, giving one row per CDR3 protein. The sample records over 550,000 distinct CDR3 sequences, less than 30% being singletons. Sequencing was done on a sample of naive CD8+ T cells from blood, with Jurkat cell RNA spiked in. Subset reported: FACS-sorted CD8+CD4-CCR7+CD45RA+ naive T cells. The source of these receptors is a human donor in good health. Some libraries in this study had Jurkat cell RNA spiked in.

This clonotype was seen only a few times. The DNA for the CDR3 is TGCAGTGCGCAGCTAGCGGGGGGGCCCCCAGATACGCAGTATTTT. It yields the protein CSAQLAGGPPDTQYF. This chain joins TRBV20-1 and TRBJ2-3, with TRBD2 matching over 12 bases. Germline CDR1 reads DFQATT; CDR2 reads SNEGSKA (reference sequence). The ends lost 6 bases at V and 4 bases at J; junction bases unmatched: 8. The CDR3 totals 15 residues.

In its sample, this clonotype was seen a few times. The chain combines TRBV6-2 or TRBV6-3 with TRBJ1-1; 7 bases fit TRBD1. Trimming removed 6 bases from V and 1 base from J; junction bases left unmatched: 5. CDR3 size: 14 residues. Germline loops: CDR1 MNHEY, CDR2 SVGEGT. The CDR3 sequence is CASRPRTGNTEAFF. In DNA form, the CDR3 reads TGTGCCAGCAGGCCCAGGACAGGGAACACTGAAGCTTTCTTT.